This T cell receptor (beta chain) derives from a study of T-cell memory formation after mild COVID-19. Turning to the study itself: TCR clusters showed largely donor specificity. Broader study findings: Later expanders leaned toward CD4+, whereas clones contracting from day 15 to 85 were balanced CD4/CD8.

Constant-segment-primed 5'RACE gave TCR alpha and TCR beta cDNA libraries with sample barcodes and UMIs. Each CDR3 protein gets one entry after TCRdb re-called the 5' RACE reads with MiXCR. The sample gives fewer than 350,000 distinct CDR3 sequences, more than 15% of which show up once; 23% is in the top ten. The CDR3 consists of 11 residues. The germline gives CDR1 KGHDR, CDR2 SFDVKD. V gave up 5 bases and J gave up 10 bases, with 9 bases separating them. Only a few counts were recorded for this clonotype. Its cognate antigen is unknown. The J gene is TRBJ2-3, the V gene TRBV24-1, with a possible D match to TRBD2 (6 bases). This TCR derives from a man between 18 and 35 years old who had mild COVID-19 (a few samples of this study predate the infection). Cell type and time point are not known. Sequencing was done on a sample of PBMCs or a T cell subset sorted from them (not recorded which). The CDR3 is CATSVRGAQYF. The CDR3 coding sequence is TGTGCCACCAGTGTGCGGGGAGCGCAGTATTTT.